This paragraph covers one T cell receptor (beta chain) sequence. Antigen unknown. The data belong to a study of cytomegalovirus exposure and HLA in healthy donors. Each donor was healthy, and each was a bone marrow donor. The CDR3 length is 14 residues. V was clipped by 8 bases and J by 6 bases, with 17 bases between them. CDR1 LGHNA and CDR2 YNFKEQ come from the germline V gene. PCR involved 60 Vbeta and 13 Jbeta primers. Clones were sequenced by immunoSEQ multiplex PCR, and TCRdb holds only the in-frame ones, with some missing. The table records 150,000 to 250,000 clones, 75% to 85% of them present only once. Study-wide results and caveats: TCR beta V- and J-gene trimming was later associated with a missense DCLRE1C variant. Rare TCR sequences dominated, though some public TCRs recurred in many donors. Analyses of presence/absence relied on an assumption of roughly uniform sequencing depth across donors.

The sequenced sample consisted of PBMCs. The chain has TRBV4-2 and TRBJ2-1; a possible D gene is TRBD2 (6 bases). The clonotype comes from a woman between 45 and 65 years old in good health and CMV-seronegative. In DNA, the CDR3 is TGTGCCAGCGCCCCTCGGGAGCGCGGCAATGAGCAGTTCTTC. Amino acid sequence: CASAPRERGNEQFF.